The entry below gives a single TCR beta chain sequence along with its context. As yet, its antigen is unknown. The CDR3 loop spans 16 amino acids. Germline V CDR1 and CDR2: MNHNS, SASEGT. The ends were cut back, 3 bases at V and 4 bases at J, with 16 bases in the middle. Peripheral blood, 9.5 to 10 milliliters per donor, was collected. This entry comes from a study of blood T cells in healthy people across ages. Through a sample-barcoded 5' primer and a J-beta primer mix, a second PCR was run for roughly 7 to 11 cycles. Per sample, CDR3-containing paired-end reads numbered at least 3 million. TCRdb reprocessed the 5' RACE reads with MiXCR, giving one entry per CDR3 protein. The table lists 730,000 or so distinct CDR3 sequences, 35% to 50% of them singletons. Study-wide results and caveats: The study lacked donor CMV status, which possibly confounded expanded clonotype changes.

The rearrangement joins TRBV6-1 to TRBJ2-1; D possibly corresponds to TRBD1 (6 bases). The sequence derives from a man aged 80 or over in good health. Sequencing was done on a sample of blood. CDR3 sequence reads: CASSEIGTHGYNEQFF. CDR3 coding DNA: TGTGCCAGCAGTGAGATAGGGACACACGGTTACAATGAGCAGTTCTTC.